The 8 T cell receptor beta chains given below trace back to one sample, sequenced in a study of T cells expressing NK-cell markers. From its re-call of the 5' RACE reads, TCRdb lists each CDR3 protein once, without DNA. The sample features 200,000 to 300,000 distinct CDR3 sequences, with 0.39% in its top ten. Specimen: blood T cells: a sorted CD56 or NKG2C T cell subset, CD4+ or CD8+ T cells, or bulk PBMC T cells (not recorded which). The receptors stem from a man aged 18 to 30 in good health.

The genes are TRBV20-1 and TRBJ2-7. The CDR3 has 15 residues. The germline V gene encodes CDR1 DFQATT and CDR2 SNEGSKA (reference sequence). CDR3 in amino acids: CSARPIQYSAYEQYF.

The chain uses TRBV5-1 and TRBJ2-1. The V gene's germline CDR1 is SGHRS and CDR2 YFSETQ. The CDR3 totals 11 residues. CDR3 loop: CASSLGKEQFF.

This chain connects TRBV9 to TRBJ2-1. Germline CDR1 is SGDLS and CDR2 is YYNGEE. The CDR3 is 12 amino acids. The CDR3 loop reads CASSPNSDEQFF.

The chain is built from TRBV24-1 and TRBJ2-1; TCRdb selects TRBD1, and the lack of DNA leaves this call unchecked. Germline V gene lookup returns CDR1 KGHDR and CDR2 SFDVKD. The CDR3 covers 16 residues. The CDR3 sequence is CATSANRDRGRNEQFF.

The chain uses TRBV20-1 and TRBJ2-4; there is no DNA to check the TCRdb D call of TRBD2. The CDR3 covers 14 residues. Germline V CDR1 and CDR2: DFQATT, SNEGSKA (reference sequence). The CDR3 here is CSASSSGSKNIQYF.

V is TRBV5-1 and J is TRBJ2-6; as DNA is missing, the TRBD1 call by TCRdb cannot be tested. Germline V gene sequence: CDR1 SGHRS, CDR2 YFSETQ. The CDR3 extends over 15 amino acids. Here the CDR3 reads CASSETGPGTNVLTF.

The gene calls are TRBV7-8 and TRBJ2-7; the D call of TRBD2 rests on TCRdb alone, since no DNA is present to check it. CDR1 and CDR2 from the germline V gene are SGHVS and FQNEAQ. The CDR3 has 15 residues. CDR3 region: CASSLRRDSTYEQYF.

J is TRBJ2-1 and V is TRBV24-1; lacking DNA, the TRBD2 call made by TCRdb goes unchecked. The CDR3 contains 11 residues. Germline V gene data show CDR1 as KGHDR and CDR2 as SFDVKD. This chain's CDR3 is CATSDGGFEFF.